This record looks at one TCR beta chain sequence and its context. These data originate in a study of blood T cell repertoires in COVID-19. Overall study: The origin of the acute and convalescent COVID-19 samples was the United States, Italy and Spain. T cells, B-cell-depleted T cells, or PBMCs provided the cDNA or gDNA that served as material.

Sequencing used immunoSEQ multiplex PCR; TCRdb keeps in-frame clones, though not all of them. Of tens of thousands of clones listed, more than 65% are singletons. The CDR3 is made up of 15 amino acids. Losses at the gene ends were 5 bases for V and 4 bases for J; bases not matched to a gene: 7. CDR1 and CDR2 from the germline V gene are SGHNT and YENEEA. This sequence was found in a man over 45 with acute or convalescent COVID-19. The sequenced sample consisted of peripheral blood. The chain couples TRBV11-3 to TRBJ2-7, with TRBD1 identical over 11 bases. The CDR3 nucleotides are TGTGCCAGCAGCCCCGGGACAGGGGGACTGTACGAGCAGTACTTC. Translating it yields CASSPGTGGLYEQYF.